This note documents a single T cell receptor beta chain sequence. Antigen unknown. CDR3 length: 15 amino acids. Looked up from germline, CDR1 is MNHNY and CDR2 is SVGAGI (reference sequence). The V and J ends lost 6 bases and 3 bases, in that order; junction bases with no gene match: 9. Most PBMC samples had roughly 0.5 ug input DNA in six replicates. TCRdb keeps only in-frame clones here, not all; method: immunoSEQ multiplex PCR. The sample carries around 70,000 clones, 70% to 90% recorded once. The time point is: after neoadjuvant nivolumab, at surgical resection. This sample is drawn from a study of neoadjuvant anti-PD-1 for oral cavity cancer. The wider study: Patients mostly received three to four biweekly nivolumab doses at 3 mg/kg before surgery. Non-progressing patients received a fourth nivolumab dose near day 43, then surgery on days 50-56. General study findings and limits: Post-nivolumab, blood T cell clonality was significantly elevated in non-responders.

The sequencing here drew on PBMCs, taken after nivolumab (anti-PD-1) treatment. V is TRBV6-6 and J is TRBJ2-5; 8 nucleotides align to TRBD2. The sequence was obtained from a person aged 40 to 85 with oral cavity squamous cell carcinoma. CDR3 nucleotide sequence: TGTGCCAGCAGGCATACGATTAGCGGGAAAGAGACCCAGTACTTC. Amino acid sequence: CASRHTISGKETQYF.